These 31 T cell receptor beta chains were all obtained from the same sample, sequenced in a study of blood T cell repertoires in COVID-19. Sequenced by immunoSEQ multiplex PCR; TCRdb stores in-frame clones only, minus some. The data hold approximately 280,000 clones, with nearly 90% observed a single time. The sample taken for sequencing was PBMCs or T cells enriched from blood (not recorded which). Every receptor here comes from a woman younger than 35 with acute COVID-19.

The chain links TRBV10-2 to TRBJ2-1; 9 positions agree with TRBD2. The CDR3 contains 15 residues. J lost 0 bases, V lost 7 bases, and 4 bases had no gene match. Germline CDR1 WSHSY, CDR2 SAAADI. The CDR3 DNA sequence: TGCGCCAGCATTCTTAGCGGGAGCTCCTACAATGAGCAGTTCTTC. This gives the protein CASILSGSSYNEQFF.

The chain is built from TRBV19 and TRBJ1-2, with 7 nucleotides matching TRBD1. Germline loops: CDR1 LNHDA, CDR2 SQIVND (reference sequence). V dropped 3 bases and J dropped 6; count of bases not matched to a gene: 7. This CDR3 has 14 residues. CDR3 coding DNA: TGTGCCAGTAGTATGGCCGGGACAGTGGATGGCTACACCTTC. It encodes CASSMAGTVDGYTF.

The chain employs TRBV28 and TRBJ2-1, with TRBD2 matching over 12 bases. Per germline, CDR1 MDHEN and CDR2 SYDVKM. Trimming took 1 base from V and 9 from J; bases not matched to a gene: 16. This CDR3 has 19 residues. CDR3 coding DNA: TGTGCCAGCAGTTTATTGACTAGCGGGAGCGTCTGGGAGCCGGTTGAGCAGTTCTTC. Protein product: CASSLLTSGSVWEPVEQFF.

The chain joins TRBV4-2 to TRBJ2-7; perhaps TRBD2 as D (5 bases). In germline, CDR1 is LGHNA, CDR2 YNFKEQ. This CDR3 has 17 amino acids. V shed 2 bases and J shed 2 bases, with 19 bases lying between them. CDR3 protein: CASSQTQGSGVPYEQYF. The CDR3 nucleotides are TGTGCCAGCAGCCAAACACAAGGCTCCGGGGTTCCCTACGAGCAGTACTTC.

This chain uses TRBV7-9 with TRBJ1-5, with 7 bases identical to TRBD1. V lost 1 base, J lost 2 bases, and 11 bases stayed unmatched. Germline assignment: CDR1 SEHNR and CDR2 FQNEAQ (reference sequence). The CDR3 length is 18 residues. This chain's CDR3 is CASSLESTGAGRNQPQHF. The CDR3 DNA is TGTGCCAGCAGCTTAGAGAGCACAGGGGCAGGGCGCAATCAGCCCCAGCATTTT.

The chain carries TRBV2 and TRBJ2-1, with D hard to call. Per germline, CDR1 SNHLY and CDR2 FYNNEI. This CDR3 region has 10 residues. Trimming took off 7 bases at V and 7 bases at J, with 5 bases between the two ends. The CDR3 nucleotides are TGTGCCAGCAACGGTAATGAGCAGTTCTTC. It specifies CASNGNEQFF.

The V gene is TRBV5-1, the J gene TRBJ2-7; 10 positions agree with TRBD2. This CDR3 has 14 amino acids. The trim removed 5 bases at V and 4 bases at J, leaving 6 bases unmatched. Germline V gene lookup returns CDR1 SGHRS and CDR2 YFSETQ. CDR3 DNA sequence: TGCGCCAGCAGTCTAGCGGGAGCTGTTTACGAGCAGTACTTC. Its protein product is CASSLAGAVYEQYF.

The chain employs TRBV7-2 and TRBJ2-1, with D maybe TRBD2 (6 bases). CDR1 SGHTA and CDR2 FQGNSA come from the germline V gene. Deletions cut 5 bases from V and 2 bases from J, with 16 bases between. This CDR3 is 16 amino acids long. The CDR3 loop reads CASSTSAGNPYNEQFF. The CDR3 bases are TGTGCCAGCAGCACGTCGGCGGGGAACCCCTACAATGAGCAGTTCTTC.

The CDR3 nucleotides read TGTGCCAGCAGCGATAGGGGGAACACTGAAGCTTTCTTT. Amino acid sequence: CASSDRGNTEAFF. The chain has TRBV2 and TRBJ1-1, with a possible D match to TRBD1 (5 bases). From germline, CDR1 is SNHLY and CDR2 FYNNEI. V lost 6 bases and J lost 1, with 9 bases in between. This CDR3 has 13 amino acids. Drawing the rest from reference TRBV2 and TRBJ1-1, the complete variable domain is EPEVTQTPSHQVTQMGQEVILRCVPISNHLYFYWYRQILGQKVEFLVSFYNNEISEKSEIFDDQFSVERPDGSNFTLKIRSTKLEDSAMYFCASSDRGNTEAFFGQGTRLTVV.

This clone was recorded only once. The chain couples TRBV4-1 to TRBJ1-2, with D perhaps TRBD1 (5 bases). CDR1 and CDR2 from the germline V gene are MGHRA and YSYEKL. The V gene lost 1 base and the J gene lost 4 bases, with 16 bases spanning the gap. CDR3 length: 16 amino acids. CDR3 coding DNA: TGCGCCAGCAGCCAAGTAGGGGCAGGGTTTAGCTATGGCTACACCTTC. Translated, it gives CASSQVGAGFSYGYTF.

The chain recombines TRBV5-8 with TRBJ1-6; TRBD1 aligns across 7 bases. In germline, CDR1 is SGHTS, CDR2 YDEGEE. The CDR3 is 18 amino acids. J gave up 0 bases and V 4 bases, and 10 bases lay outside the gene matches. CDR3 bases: TGTGCCAGCAGCAACCTACAGGGGTATGGCTCCTATAATTCACCCCTCCACTTT. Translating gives CASSNLQGYGSYNSPLHF.

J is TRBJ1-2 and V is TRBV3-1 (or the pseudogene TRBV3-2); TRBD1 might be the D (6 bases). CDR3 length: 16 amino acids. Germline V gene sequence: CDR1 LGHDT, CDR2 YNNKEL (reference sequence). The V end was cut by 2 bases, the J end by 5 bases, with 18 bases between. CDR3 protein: CASSQSLVVRGYGYTF. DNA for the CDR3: TGTGCCAGCAGCCAATCACTAGTCGTCAGGGGATATGGCTACACCTTC.

Here the CDR3 DNA reads TGTGCCAGCATCTGGACAGGGAGCTCCTACGAGCAGTACTTC. Translating gives CASIWTGSSYEQYF. The chain is built from TRBV2 and TRBJ2-7; 8 bases match TRBD1. The germline V gene encodes CDR1 SNHLY and CDR2 FYNNEI. V was clipped by 7 bases and J by 0 bases; unmatched bases: 5. This CDR3 spans 14 amino acids.

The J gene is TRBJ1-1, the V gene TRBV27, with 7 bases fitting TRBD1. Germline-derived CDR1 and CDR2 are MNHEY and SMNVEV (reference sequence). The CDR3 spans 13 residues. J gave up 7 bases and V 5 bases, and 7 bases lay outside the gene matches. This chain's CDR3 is CASSLGTAVEAFF. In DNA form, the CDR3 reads TGTGCCAGCAGTCTAGGGACAGCCGTTGAAGCTTTCTTT.

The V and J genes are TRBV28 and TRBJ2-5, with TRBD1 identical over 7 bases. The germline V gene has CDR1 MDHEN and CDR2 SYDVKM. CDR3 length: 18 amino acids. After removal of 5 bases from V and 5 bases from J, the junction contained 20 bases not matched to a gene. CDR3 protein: CASSIIPRQGAPLETQYF. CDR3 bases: TGTGCCAGCAGTATTATCCCGAGACAGGGAGCGCCTTTGGAGACCCAGTACTTC.

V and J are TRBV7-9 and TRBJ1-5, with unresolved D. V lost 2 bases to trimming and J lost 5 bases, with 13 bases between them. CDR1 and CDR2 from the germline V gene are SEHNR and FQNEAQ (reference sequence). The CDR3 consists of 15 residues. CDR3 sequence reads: CASSLRLIRDQPQHF. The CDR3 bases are TGTGCCAGCAGCTTACGATTGATTCGGGATCAGCCCCAGCATTTT.

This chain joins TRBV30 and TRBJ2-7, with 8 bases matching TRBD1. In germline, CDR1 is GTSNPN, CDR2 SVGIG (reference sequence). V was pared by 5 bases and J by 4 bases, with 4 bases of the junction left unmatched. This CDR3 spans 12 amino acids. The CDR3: CAWGTGEYEQYF. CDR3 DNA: TGTGCCTGGGGGACAGGAGAATACGAGCAGTACTTC.

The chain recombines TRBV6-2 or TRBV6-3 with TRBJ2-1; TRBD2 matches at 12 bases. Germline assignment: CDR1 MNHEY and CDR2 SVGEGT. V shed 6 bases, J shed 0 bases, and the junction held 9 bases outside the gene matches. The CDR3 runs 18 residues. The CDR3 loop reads CASSSGLAGLSSYNEQFF. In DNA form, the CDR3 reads TGTGCCAGCAGCTCGGGACTAGCGGGCCTAAGCTCCTACAATGAGCAGTTCTTC.

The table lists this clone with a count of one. The CDR3 DNA sequence: TGTGCCAGCTCGGGACAGGGGACAACTAATGAAAAACTGTTTTTT. It encodes CASSGQGTTNEKLFF. J is TRBJ1-4 and V is TRBV2; 10 bases fit TRBD1. V shed 8 bases and J 0 bases; nucleotides not matched to a gene: 3. Germline V lookup: CDR1 SNHLY, CDR2 FYNNEI. The CDR3 runs 15 residues.

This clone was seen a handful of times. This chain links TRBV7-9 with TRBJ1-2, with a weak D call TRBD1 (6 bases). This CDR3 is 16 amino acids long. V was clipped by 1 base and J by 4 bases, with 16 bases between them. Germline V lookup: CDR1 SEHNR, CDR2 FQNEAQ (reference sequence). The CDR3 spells CASSLVDGEGGYGYTF. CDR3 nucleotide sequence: TGTGCCAGCAGCTTAGTCGATGGGGAAGGGGGCTATGGCTACACCTTC.

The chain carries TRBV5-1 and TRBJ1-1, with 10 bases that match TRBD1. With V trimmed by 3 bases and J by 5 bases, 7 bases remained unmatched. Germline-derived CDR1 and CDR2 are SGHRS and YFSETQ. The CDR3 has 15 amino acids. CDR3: CASSSQTGGATEAFF. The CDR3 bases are TGCGCCAGCAGCTCCCAGACAGGGGGCGCAACTGAAGCTTTCTTT. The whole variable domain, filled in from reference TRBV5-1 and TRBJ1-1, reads KAGVTQTPRYLIKTRGQQVTLSCSPISGHRSVSWYQQTPGQGLQFLFEYFSETQRNKGNFPGRFSGRQFSNSRSEMNVSTLELGDSALYLCASSSQTGGATEAFFGQGTRLTVV.

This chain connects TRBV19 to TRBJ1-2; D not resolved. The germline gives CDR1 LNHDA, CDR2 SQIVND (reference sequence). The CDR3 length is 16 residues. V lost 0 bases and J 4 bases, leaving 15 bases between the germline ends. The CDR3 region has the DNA TGTGCCAGTAGTATAGATCGGGTTTGGTCTCCCTATGGCTACACCTTC. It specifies CASSIDRVWSPYGYTF.

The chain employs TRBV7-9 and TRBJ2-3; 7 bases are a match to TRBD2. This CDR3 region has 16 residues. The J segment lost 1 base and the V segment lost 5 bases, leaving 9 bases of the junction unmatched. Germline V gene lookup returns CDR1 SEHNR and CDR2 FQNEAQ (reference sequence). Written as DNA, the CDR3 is TGTGCCAGCAGCCAGACTAGCTGGTCTGGCACAGATACGCAGTATTTT. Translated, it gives CASSQTSWSGTDTQYF.

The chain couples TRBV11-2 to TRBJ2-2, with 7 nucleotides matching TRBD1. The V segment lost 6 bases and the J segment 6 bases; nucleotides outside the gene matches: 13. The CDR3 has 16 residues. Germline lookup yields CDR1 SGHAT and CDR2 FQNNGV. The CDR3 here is CASRLILTGKSGELFF. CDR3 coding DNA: TGTGCCAGCAGGCTCATTCTGACAGGGAAGTCCGGGGAGCTGTTTTTT.

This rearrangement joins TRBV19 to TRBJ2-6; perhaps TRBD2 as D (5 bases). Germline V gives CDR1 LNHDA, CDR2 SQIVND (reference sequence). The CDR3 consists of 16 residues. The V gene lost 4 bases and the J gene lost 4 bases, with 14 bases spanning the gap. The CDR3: CASSTAEAKGANVLTF. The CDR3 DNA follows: TGTGCCAGTAGTACTGCGGAGGCTAAAGGGGCCAACGTCCTGACTTTC.

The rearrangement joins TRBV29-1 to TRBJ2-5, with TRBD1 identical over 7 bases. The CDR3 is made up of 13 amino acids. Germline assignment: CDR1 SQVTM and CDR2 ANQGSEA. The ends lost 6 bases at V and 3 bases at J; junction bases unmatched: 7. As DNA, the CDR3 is TGCAGCGTGGTGGGACAGAGAGAAGAGACCCAGTACTTC. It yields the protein CSVVGQREETQYF. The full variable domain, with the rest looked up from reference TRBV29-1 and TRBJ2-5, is SAVISQKPSRDICQRGTSLTIQCQVDSQVTMMFWYRQQPGQSLTLIATANQGSEATYESGFVIDKFPISRPNLTFSTLTVSNMSPEDSSIYLCSVVGQREETQYFGPGTRLLVL.

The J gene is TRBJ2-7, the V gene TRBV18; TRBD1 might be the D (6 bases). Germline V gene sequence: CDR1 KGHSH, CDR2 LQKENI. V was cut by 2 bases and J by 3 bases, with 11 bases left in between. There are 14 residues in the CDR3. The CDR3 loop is CASSPGGGIYEQYF. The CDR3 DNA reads TGTGCCAGCTCACCAGGTGGGGGCATCTACGAGCAGTACTTC. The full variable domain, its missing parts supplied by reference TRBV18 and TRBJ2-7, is NAGVMQNPRHLVRRRGQEARLRCSPMKGHSHVYWYRQLPEEGLKFMVYLQKENIIDESGMPKERFSAEFPKEGPSILRIQQVVRGDSAAYFCASSPGGGIYEQYFGPGTRLTVT.

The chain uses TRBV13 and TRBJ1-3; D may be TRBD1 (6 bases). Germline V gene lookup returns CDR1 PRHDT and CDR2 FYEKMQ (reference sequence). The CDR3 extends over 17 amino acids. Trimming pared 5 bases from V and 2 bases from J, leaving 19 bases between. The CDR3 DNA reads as TGTGCCAGCAGCAATCCTACCGACAGGTCGCCTGGAAACACCATATATTTT. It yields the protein CASSNPTDRSPGNTIYF.

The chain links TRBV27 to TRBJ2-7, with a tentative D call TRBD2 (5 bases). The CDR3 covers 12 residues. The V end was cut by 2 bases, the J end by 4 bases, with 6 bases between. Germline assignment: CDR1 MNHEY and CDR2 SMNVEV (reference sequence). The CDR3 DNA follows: TGTGCCAGCAGTTTAACGGGGTACGAGCAGTACTTC. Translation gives CASSLTGYEQYF.

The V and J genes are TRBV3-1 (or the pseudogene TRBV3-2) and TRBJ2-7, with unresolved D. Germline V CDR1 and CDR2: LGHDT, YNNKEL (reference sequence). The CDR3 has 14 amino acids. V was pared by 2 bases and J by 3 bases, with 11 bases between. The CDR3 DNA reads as TGTGCCAGCAGCCAACTTAGCAGTGGCTACGAGCAGTACTTC. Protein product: CASSQLSSGYEQYF.

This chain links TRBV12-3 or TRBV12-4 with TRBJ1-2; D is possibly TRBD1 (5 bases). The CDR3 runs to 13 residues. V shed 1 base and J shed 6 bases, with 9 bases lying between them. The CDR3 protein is CASSLERGNGYTF. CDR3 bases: TGTGCCAGCAGTTTAGAGCGGGGGAATGGCTACACCTTC.